This T cell receptor beta chain is from a study of identical twins. This clonotype was found many times. Trimming shortened V by 5 bases and J by 7 bases, and 9 bases separated the two germline ends. The CDR3 is 11 amino acids. TCRdb ran MiXCR on the 5' RACE reads and lists one entry per CDR3 protein. The repertoire has 500,000 to 600,000 distinct CDR3 sequences, 20% to 25% of them found once; the top ten carry 0.91%. A further study also used this sample, focusing on T cells expressing NK-cell markers. That work contributes: Just one sequenced donor of eight was HCMV-seronegative, while seven were seropositive.

Material: CD4+ T cells sorted from blood. The chain joins TRBV12-3 or TRBV12-4 to TRBJ2-7, with unresolved D. This sequence was found in a woman aged 18-29 years in good health. CDR3 loop: CASSTVGEQYF. CDR3 in DNA: TGTGCCAGCAGTACAGTGGGGGAGCAGTACTTC.